This TCR beta chain was documented in a study of post-analysis software for immune sequencing data. Sequencing libraries made from TCR beta cDNA carried unique molecular identifiers. TCRdb reprocessed the PCR reads with MiXCR, giving one entry per CDR3 protein. The table records roughly 600,000 distinct CDR3 sequences, 40% to 50% of them present only once. This clonotype was counted a few times. The receptor was derived from a girl between 10 and 17 years old with multiple sclerosis. The sequencing sample was made of blood.

CDR3 residues: CASSLGAKQYF. In DNA form, the CDR3 reads TGTGCCAGCAGTTTAGGGGCAAAGCAGTACTTC. The chain joins TRBV12-3 or TRBV12-4 to TRBJ2-7; D is ambiguous. The CDR3 is 11 amino acids. Trimming shortened V by 1 base and J by 8 bases, and 6 bases separated the two germline ends.